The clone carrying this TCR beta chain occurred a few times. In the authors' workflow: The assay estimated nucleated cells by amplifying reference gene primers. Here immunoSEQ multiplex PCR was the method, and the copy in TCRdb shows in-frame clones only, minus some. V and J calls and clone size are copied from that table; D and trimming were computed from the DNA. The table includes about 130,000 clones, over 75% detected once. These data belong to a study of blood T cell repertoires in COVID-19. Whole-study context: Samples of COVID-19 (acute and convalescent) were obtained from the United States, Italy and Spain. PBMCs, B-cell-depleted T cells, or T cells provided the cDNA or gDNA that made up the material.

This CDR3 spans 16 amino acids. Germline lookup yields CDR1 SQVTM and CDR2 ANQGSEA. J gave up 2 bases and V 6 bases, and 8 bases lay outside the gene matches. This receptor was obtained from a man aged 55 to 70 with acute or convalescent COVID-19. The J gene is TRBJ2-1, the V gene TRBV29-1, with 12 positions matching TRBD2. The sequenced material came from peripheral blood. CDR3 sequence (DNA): TGCAGCGTCGAACAGTGGACTAGCGGGACCTACAATGAGCAGTTCTTC. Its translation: CSVEQWTSGTYNEQFF.